This T cell receptor beta chain came from a study of blood T cell repertoires in COVID-19 (TCRdb year 2020). General notes on the study: Collaborator samples came from the United States, Italy and Spain and covered acute and convalescent phases of COVID-19. The sample metadata nearly always contained a de-identified subject ID, COVID-19 status, age in years and sex. The material from the prospective study consisted of cDNA or gDNA derived from T cells, B-cell-depleted T cells, or PBMCs. The dataset comprised deeply sampled blood TCRbeta repertoires from subjects exposed to, actively infected with, or recovered from COVID-19. The samples were drawn from two sources: the first 160 participants of the ongoing ImmuneRACE study, and fewer than 1,500 subjects contributed by 6 global collaborators. HLA class I and class II types, where available, came from metadata supplied by the sample provider rather than from assay-based typing. The repertoires were released in a freely available public database meant as a resource for research on the immune response to SARS-CoV-2. What the work shows at the level of the full study, not this receptor alone: The amount of clinical and demographic metadata varied by source and participant and was provided uncurated.

The immunoSEQ Assay, a bias-controlled multiplex PCR, was used to amplify TCRbeta CDR3 regions from genomic DNA. Per the original workflow: Within the assay, amplification of reference gene primers was used to estimate how many nucleated cells each sample contained. To quantify the absolute abundance of each unique TCRbeta CDR3 rearrangement, sequence reads were collapsed and filtered. For each sample, productive Simpson clonality was calculated by taking the square root of Simpson's diversity index across productive rearrangements. Here the immuneACCESS table is served through TCRdb, limited to in-frame sequences with V and J called. Missing clones are a known gap in these copies; in checked studies unresolved V genes cover under half, and the rest lacks a known reason. V, J and clone size reflect that table, while D and trimming were determined from the DNA. The sample has 140,000 to 150,000 clones on record, around 81% of them singletons. The top ten hold roughly 13% of the sample.

Collaborating institutions collected whole blood in K2EDTA tubes following their own protocols. For TCRbeta analysis, collaborators shipped samples as frozen whole blood, isolated PBMCs, or DNA extracted from either of those sample types. The germline V gene supplies CDR1 SGHVS and CDR2 FNYEAQ. For this chain, trimming is 5 bases at the V end and 0 bases at the J end, and the number of junction bases without a gene match is 12. From the cysteine through the phenylalanine, the CDR3 covers 17 amino acids. Of the read, only the CDR3 DNA is kept; its 51 bases are in frame from base 1. With regard to this clone: It lacks a known antigen. Base qualities are not recorded, but no much larger clone differs from it by a single base.

The clonotype comes from a man aged 55 to 70 with active or convalescent COVID-19. The specimen was peripheral blood. This sequence uses TRBV7-6 and TRBJ1-1; 7 junctional bases match TRBD1. The CDR3 is CASSRTPQGPLNTEAFF. The sequence in DNA is TGTGCCAGCAGCCGGACCCCACAGGGGCCCCTGAACACTGAAGCTTTCTTT.